In this sample, the clone carrying this TCR beta chain turned up a few times. Original data processing: Amplification with reference gene primers provided the estimates of nucleated cell counts. TCRdb keeps only in-frame clones here, not all; method: immunoSEQ multiplex PCR. V and J calls plus clone size are reproduced from that table; the DNA served to infer D and trimming. The sample includes more than 150,000 clones, around 84% of them seen just once. These data come from a study of blood T cell repertoires in COVID-19. Overall study context: Acute and convalescent COVID-19 specimens originated in the United States, Italy and Spain. Sources were T cells, B-cell-depleted T cells, or PBMCs; the material itself was cDNA or gDNA.

Germline V gene sequence: CDR1 SGDLS, CDR2 YYNGEE. This CDR3 is built from 17 residues. V was pared by 0 bases and J by 7 bases, with 5 bases of the junction left unmatched. The sample comprised peripheral blood. The clonotype originates from a man aged 25-45 years with active or convalescent COVID-19. The V call is TRBV9, the J call TRBJ2-2, with 14 bases lining up with TRBD2. The CDR3 DNA sequence: TGTGCCAGCAGCGTAGGGACTAGCGGGGGGAAGAGCGGGGAGCTGTTTTTT. As protein: CASSVGTSGGKSGELFF.